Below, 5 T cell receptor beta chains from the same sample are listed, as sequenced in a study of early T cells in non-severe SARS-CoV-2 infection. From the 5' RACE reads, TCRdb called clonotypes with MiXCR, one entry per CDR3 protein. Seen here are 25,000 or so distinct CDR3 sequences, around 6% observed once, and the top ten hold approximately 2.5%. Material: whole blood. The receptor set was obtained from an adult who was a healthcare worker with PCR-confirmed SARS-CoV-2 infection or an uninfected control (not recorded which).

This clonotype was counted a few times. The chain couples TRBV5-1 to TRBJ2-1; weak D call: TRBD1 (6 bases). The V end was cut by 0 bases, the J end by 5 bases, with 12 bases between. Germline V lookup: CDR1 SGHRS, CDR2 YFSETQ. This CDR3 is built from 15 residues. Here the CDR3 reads CASSLEGTPNNEQFF. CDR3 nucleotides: TGCGCCAGCAGCTTGGAAGGGACACCTAACAATGAGCAGTTCTTC.

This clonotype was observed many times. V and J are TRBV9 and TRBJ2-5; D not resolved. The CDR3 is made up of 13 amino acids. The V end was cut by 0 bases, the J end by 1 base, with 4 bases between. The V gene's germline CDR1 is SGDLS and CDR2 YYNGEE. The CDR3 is CASSVGFQETQYF. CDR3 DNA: TGTGCCAGCAGCGTAGGTTTCCAAGAGACCCAGTACTTC.

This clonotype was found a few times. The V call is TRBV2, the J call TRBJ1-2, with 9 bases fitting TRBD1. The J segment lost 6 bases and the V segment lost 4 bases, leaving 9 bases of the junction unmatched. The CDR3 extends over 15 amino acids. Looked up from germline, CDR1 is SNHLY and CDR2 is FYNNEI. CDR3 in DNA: TGTGCCAGCAGTGCGGGGGACAGGGCATTAAATGGCTACACCTTC. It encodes CASSAGDRALNGYTF.

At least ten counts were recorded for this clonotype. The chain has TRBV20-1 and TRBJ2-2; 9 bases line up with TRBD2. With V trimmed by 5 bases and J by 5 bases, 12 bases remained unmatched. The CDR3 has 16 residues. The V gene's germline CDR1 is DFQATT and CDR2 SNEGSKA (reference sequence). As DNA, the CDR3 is TGCAGTGCTGAGGGGGGGCTAGCGGGGAGGACCGGGGAGCTGTTTTTT. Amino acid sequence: CSAEGGLAGRTGELFF.

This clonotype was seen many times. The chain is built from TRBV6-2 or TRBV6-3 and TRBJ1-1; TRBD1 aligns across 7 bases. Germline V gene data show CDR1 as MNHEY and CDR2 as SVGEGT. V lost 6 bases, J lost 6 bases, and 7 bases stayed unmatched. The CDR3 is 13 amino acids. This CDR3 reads CASSRDQGAEAFF. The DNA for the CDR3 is TGTGCCAGCAGCCGAGACCAGGGGGCTGAAGCTTTCTTT.